This T cell receptor beta chain was sequenced in a study of blood T cells in healthy people across ages. This clonotype was observed many times. Total RNA extracted from each sample amounted to at least 6 micrograms. Sample-barcoded 5' priming and a J-beta primer mix drove a second PCR of about 6 to 12 cycles. MiXCR, run by TCRdb on the 5' RACE reads, gives a single entry per CDR3 protein. This table has 870,000 or so distinct CDR3 sequences, about 30% appearing once. Trimming took 1 base from V and 5 from J; bases not matched to a gene: 7. There are 16 residues in the CDR3. The sequenced material came from blood. This clonotype was sampled from a woman of 80 years or more in good health. The genes are TRBV12-3 or TRBV12-4 and TRBJ2-5; 10 bases line up with TRBD2. CDR3 nucleotides: TGTGCCAGCAGTTTAGAAGCGGGGGGGCCGCGGGAGACCCAGTACTTC. Its protein product is CASSLEAGGPRETQYF.